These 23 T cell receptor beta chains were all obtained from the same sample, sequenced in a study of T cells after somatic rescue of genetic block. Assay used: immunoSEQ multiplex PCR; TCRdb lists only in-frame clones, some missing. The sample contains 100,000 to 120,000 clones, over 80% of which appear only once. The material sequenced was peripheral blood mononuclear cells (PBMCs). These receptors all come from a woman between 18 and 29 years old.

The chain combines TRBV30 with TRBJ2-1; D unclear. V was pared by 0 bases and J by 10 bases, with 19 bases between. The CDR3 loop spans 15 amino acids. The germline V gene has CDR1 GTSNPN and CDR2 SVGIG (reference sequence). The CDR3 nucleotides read TGTGCCTGGAGTGTAATGGGTCCAAGAGAAAAGGAGCAGTTCTTC. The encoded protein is CAWSVMGPREKEQFF.

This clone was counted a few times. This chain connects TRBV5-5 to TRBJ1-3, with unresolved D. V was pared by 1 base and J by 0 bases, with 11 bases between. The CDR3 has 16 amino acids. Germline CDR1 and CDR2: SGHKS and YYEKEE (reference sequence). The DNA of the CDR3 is TGTGCCAGCAGCTTGACCAGATCCTCCTCTGGAAACACCATATATTTT. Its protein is CASSLTRSSSGNTIYF.

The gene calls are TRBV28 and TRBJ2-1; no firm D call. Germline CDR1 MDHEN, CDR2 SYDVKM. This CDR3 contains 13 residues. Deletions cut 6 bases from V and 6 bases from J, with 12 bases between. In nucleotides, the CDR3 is TGTGCCAGCAGCCTCGACGGGTTCAATGAGCAGTTCTTC. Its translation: CASSLDGFNEQFF.

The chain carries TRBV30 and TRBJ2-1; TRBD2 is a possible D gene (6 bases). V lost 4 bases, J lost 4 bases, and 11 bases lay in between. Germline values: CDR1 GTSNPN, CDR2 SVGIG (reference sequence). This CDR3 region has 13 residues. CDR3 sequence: CAWTPGGYNEQFF. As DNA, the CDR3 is TGTGCCTGGACCCCCGGGGGATACAATGAGCAGTTCTTC. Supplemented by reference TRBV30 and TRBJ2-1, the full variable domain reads SQTIHQWPATLVQPVGSPLSLECTVEGTSNPNLYWYRQAAGRGLQLLFYSVGIGQISSEVPQNLSASRPQDRQFILSSKKLLLSDSGFYLCAWTPGGYNEQFFGPGTRLTVL.

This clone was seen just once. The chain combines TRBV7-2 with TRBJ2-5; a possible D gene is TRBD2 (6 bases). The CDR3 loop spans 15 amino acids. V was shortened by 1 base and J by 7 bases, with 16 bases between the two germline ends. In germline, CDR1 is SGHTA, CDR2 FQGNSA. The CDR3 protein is CASSLGRGSTGTQYF. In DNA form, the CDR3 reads TGTGCCAGCAGCTTAGGGCGGGGCTCCACGGGGACCCAGTACTTC.

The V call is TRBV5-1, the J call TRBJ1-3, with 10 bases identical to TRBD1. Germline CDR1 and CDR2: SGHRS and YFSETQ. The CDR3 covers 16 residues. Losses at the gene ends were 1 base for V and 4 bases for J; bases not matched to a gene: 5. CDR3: CASSLRQGAAGNTIYF. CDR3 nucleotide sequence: TGCGCCAGCAGCTTGCGACAGGGGGCTGCCGGAAACACCATATATTTT. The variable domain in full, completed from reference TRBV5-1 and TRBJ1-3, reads KAGVTQTPRYLIKTRGQQVTLSCSPISGHRSVSWYQQTPGQGLQFLFEYFSETQRNKGNFPGRFSGRQFSNSRSEMNVSTLELGDSALYLCASSLRQGAAGNTIYFGEGSWLTVV.

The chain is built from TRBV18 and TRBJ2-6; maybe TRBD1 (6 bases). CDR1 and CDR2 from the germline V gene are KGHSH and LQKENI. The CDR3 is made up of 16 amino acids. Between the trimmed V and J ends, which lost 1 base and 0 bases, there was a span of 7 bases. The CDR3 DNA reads TGTGCCAGCTCACCACTCAGGGGCTCTGGGGCCAACGTCCTGACTTTC. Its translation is CASSPLRGSGANVLTF.

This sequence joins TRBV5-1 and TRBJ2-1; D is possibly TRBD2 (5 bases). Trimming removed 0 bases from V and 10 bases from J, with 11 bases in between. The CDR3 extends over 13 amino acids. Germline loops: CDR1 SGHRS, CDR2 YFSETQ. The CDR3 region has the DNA TGCGCCAGCAGCTTGGTCTGGGAGCCAGAGCAGTTCTTC. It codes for CASSLVWEPEQFF. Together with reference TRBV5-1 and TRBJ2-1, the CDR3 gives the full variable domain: KAGVTQTPRYLIKTRGQQVTLSCSPISGHRSVSWYQQTPGQGLQFLFEYFSETQRNKGNFPGRFSGRQFSNSRSEMNVSTLELGDSALYLCASSLVWEPEQFFGPGTRLTVL.

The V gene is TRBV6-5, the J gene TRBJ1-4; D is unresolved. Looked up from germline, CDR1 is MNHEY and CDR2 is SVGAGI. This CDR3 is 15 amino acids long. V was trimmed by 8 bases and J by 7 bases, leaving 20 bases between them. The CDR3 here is CASQDTTRGSEKLFF. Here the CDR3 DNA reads TGTGCCAGCCAAGACACGACTCGCGGGAGTGAAAAACTGTTTTTT.

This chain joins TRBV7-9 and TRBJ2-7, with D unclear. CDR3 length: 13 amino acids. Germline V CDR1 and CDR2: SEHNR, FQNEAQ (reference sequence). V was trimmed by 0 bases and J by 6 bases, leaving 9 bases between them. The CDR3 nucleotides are TGTGCCAGCAGCTTAGCGTCGGGTCCCGAGCAGTACTTC. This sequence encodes CASSLASGPEQYF. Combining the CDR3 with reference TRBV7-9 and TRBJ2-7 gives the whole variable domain DTGVSQNPRHKITKRGQNVTFRCDPISEHNRLYWYRQTLGQGPEFLTYFQNEAQLEKSRLLSDRFSAERPKGSFSTLEIQRTEQGDSAMYLCASSLASGPEQYFGPGTRLTVT.

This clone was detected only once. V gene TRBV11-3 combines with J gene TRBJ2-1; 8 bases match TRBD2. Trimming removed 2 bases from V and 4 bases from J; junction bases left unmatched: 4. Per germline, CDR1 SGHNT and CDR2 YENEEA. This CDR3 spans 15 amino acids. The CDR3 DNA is TGTGCCAGCAGCTTAAAACTAGCGGTATACAATGAGCAGTTCTTC. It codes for CASSLKLAVYNEQFF. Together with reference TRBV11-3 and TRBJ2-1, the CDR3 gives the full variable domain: EAGVVQSPRYKIIEKKQPVAFWCNPISGHNTLYWYLQNLGQGPELLIRYENEEAVDDSQLPKDRFSAERLKGVDSTLKIQPAELGDSAVYLCASSLKLAVYNEQFFGPGTRLTVL.

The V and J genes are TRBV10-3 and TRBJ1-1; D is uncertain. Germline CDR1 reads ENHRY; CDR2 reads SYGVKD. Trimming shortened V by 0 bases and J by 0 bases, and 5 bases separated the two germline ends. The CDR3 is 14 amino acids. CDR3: CAISESQLNTEAFF. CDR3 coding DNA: TGTGCCATCAGTGAGTCACAGCTGAACACTGAAGCTTTCTTT.

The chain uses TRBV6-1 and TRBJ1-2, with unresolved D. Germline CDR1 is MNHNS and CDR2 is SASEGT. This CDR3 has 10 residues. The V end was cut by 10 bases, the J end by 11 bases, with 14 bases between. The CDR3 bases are TGTGCCACGTCTTTGAGACTTTACACCTTC. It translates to CATSLRLYTF.

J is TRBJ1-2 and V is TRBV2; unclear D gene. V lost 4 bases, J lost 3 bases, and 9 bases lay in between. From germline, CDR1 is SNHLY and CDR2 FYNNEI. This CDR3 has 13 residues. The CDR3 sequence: CASSVREDYGYTF. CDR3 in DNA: TGTGCCAGCAGTGTGAGGGAGGACTATGGCTACACCTTC.

The CDR3 loop is CASSQVSPGDMRETQYF. DNA of the CDR3: TGTGCCAGCAGCCAAGTTTCTCCGGGGGATATGAGGGAGACCCAGTACTTC. The chain couples TRBV4-2 to TRBJ2-5, with a tentative D call TRBD2 (6 bases). CDR3 length equals 17 residues. V lost 1 base to trimming and J lost 5 bases, with 20 bases between them. Per germline, CDR1 LGHNA and CDR2 YNFKEQ.

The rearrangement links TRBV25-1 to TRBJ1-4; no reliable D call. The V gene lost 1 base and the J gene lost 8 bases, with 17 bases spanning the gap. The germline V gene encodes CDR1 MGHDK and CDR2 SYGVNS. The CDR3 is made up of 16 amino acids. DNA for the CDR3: TGTGCCAGCAGTGAATTAGGTAGTACTAATCGGGAAAAACTGTTTTTT. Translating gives CASSELGSTNREKLFF. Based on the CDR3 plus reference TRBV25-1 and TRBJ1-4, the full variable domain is EADIYQTPRYLVIGTGKKITLECSQTMGHDKMYWYQQDPGMELHLIHYSYGVNSTEKGDLSSESTVSRIRTEHFPLTLESARPSHTSQYLCASSELGSTNREKLFFGSGTQLSVL.

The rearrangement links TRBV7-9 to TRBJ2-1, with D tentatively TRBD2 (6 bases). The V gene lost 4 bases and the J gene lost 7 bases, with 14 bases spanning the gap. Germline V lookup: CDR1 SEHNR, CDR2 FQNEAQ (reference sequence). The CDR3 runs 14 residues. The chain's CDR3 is CASSSVNLANEQFF. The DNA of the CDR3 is TGTGCCAGCAGCTCCGTAAACCTAGCGAATGAGCAGTTCTTC.

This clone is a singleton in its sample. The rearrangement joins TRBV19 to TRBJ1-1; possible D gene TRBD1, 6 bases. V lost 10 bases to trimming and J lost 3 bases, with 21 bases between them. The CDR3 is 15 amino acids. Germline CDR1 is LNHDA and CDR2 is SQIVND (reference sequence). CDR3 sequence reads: CATTQFTGSDTEAFF. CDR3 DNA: TGTGCCACTACCCAATTTACAGGGTCTGACACTGAAGCTTTCTTT.

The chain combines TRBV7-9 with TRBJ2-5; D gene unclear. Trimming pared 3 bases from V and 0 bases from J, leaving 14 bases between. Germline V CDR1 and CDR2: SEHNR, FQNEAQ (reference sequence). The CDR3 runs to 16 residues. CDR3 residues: CASSFYVTLYQETQYF. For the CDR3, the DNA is TGTGCCAGCAGCTTCTATGTTACACTTTACCAAGAGACCCAGTACTTC.

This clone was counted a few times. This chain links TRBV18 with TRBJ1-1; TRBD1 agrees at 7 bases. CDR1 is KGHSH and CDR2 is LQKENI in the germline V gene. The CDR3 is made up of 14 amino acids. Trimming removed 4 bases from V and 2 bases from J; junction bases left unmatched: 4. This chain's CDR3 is CASSRTGDNTEAFF. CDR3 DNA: TGTGCCAGCTCACGAACAGGGGACAACACTGAAGCTTTCTTT.

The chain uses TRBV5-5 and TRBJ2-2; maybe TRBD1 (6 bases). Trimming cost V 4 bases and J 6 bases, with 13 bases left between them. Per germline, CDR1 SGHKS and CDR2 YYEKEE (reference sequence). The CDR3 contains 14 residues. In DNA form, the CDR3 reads TGTGCCAGCAGCATACAGGGTCCAGCCGGGGAGCTGTTTTTT. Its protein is CASSIQGPAGELFF.

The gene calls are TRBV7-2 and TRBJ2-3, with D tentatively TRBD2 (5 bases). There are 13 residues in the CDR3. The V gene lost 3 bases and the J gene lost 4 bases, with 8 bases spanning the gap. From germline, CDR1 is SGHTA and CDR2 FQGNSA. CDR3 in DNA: TGTGCCAGCAGCTTTGCCGGGGCAGATACGCAGTATTTT. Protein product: CASSFAGADTQYF. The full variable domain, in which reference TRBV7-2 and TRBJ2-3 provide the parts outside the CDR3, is GAGVSQSPSNKVTEKGKDVELRCDPISGHTALYWYRQSLGQGLEFLIYFQGNSAPDKSGLPSDRFSAERTGGSVSTLTIQRTQQEDSAVYLCASSFAGADTQYFGPGTRLTVL.

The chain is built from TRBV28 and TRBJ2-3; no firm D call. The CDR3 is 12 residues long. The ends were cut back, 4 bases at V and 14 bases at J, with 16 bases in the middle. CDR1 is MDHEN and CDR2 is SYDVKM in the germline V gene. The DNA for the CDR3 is TGTGCCAGCAGTTCACAGTGGGCTGCGCGGTATTTT. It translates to CASSSQWAARYF.